This TCR beta chain was sequenced for a study of blood T cell repertoires in COVID-19. Study context: Sites across the United States, Italy and Spain contributed samples from acute and convalescent COVID-19. PBMCs, B-cell-depleted T cells, or T cells provided the cDNA or gDNA that made up the material.

Ages ranged from about 18 to 100 years, with residence in about 23 US areas. This clone came up once. In the authors' workflow: Quantification of nucleated cells was approximated via reference gene primer amplification. Assay used: immunoSEQ multiplex PCR; TCRdb lists only in-frame clones, some missing. V and J calls and clone size are those listed in that table; D and trimming were worked out from the DNA. The table records 300,000 to 400,000 clones, around 86% of them present only once. The V gene lost 5 bases and the J gene lost 6 bases, with 14 bases spanning the gap. The germline V gene has CDR1 SEHNR and CDR2 FQNEAQ (reference sequence). The CDR3 spans 15 residues.

The receptor was isolated from a woman in her 40s with acute COVID-19. J is TRBJ1-6 and V is TRBV7-9; D is perhaps TRBD1 (6 bases). Specimen: PBMCs or T cells enriched from blood (not recorded which). The CDR3 nucleotides are TGTGCCAGCAGCCCCTCGGGACACCTTAATTCACCCCTCCACTTT. This translates into CASSPSGHLNSPLHF.